A single sample is the source of the 19 T cell receptor beta chains below, sequenced in a study of T cell repertoires in cytomegalovirus infection (dated by TCRdb to between 2018 and 2020). The instrument given in TCRdb is Illumina HiSeq 1500. TCRdb's own reprocessing of the public reads used fastp at Q25 and MiXCR and kept productive beta chains. Merged by CDR3 protein, the rows form single entries marked with the most common genes and DNA. In this sample the table shows around 170,000 distinct CDR3 sequences, 15% to 20% of which occur a single time. The ten largest clones add up to approximately 18% of the sample. Sequencing was performed on CD8+ T cells from PBMCs. Every receptor here comes from a human donor in good health (CMV status not recorded). Some clones in this sample may be carry-over from other donors' samples.

This clonotype was counted only a few times. The V and J genes are TRBV15 and TRBJ2-2; no clear D. This CDR3 is 12 amino acids long. Germline assignment: CDR1 LNHNV and CDR2 YYDKDF (reference sequence). V dropped 8 bases and J dropped 7 bases, with 11 bases sitting between them. The CDR3: CATGSRDGELFF. For the CDR3, the DNA is TGTGCCACCGGAAGCCGAGACGGGGAGCTGTTTTTT. Full variable domain (remainder filled in from reference TRBV15 and TRBJ2-2): DAMVIQNPRYQVTQFGKPVTLSCSQTLNHNVMYWYQQKSSQAPKLLFHYYDKDFNNEADTPDNFQSRRPNTSFCFLDIRSPGLGDTAMYLCATGSRDGELFFGEGSRLTVL.

This clonotype was counted a single time. The chain employs TRBV9 and TRBJ1-6; 10 bases are a match to TRBD1. The germline CDR1 and CDR2 sequences are SGDLS and YYNGEE. V dropped 4 bases and J dropped 9; count of bases not matched to a gene: 4. The CDR3 covers 14 residues. CDR3: CASSTGQGGSPLHF. The CDR3 DNA reads as TGTGCCAGCAGCACAGGACAGGGGGGTTCACCCCTCCACTTT.

This CDR3 reads CASSPFWRLNQPQHF. In DNA, the CDR3 is TGTGCCAGCAGCCCCTTCTGGAGATTAAATCAGCCCCAGCATTTT. This chain joins TRBV7-2 and TRBJ1-5; D unclear. V shed 5 bases and J shed 4 bases, with 15 bases lying between them. This CDR3 has 15 amino acids. Per the germline V gene, CDR1 is SGHTA and CDR2 is FQGNSA.

This clonotype was detected only a few times. The J gene is TRBJ1-5, the V gene TRBV15; D gene unclear. Germline loops: CDR1 LNHNV, CDR2 YYDKDF (reference sequence). The CDR3 spans 18 residues. V was pared by 0 bases and J by 5 bases, with 20 bases between. CDR3 in amino acids: CATSREPRHTIDDQPQHF. The CDR3 DNA is TGTGCCACCAGCAGAGAGCCCCGGCACACCATCGATGATCAGCCCCAGCATTTT. Filled out from reference TRBV15 and TRBJ1-5, the complete variable domain reads DAMVIQNPRYQVTQFGKPVTLSCSQTLNHNVMYWYQQKSSQAPKLLFHYYDKDFNNEADTPDNFQSRRPNTSFCFLDIRSPGLGDTAMYLCATSREPRHTIDDQPQHFGDGTRLSIL.

This clonotype was recorded many times. This sequence joins TRBV7-8 and TRBJ2-1; D is possibly TRBD2 (6 bases). Trimming pared 3 bases from V and 1 base from J, leaving 10 bases between. The CDR3 loop spans 15 amino acids. Germline V gene sequence: CDR1 SGHVS, CDR2 FQNEAQ. CDR3 sequence (DNA): TGTGCCAGCAGCTTGCGGGGAGGTTCCTACAATGAGCAGTTCTTC. This encodes CASSLRGGSYNEQFF. The whole variable domain, remainder taken from reference TRBV7-8 and TRBJ2-1, is GAGVSQSPRYKVAKRGQDVALRCDPISGHVSLFWYQQALGQGPEFLTYFQNEAQLDKSGLPSDRFFAERPEGSVSTLKIQRTQQEDSAVYLCASSLRGGSYNEQFFGPGTRLTVL.

This clonotype was found a few times. The chain uses TRBV28 and TRBJ1-1, with 10 bases identical to TRBD1. The trim removed 6 bases at V and 6 bases at J, leaving 7 bases unmatched. CDR3 length equals 14 residues. Germline V gives CDR1 MDHEN, CDR2 SYDVKM. The CDR3 DNA is TGTGCCAGCAGGTCCGGACAGGGGGTTTCTGAAGCTTTCTTT. Its protein product is CASRSGQGVSEAFF.

The chain carries TRBV12-5 and TRBJ1-1; 10 positions match TRBD1. Germline lookup yields CDR1 LGHNT and CDR2 FRNRAP. The CDR3 length is 15 residues. Trimming cost V 5 bases and J 4 bases; bases outside gene matches: 7. The CDR3 spells CASGVPGTGATEAFF. In DNA, the CDR3 is TGTGCTAGTGGTGTCCCCGGGACAGGGGCCACTGAAGCTTTCTTT.

The J gene is TRBJ2-7, the V gene TRBV4-3, with a weak D call TRBD1 (6 bases). Germline values: CDR1 LGHNA, CDR2 YSLEER. The CDR3 loop spans 16 amino acids. Trimming pared 0 bases from V and 5 bases from J, leaving 17 bases between. The chain's CDR3 is CASSQDPGRGDNEQYF. CDR3 DNA: TGCGCCAGCAGCCAAGATCCCGGCAGGGGTGACAACGAGCAGTACTTC.

The chain carries TRBV2 and TRBJ1-5; unclear D gene. CDR3 size: 10 residues. Germline lookup yields CDR1 SNHLY and CDR2 FYNNEI. The V and J ends lost 6 bases and 11 bases respectively, with 8 bases between them. CDR3 sequence (DNA): TGTGCCAGCAGGGGTCGGGCCCAGCATTTT. It specifies CASRGRAQHF.

This clonotype was counted a few times. The V call is TRBV7-9, the J call TRBJ2-2, with 8 positions matching TRBD1. With V trimmed by 5 bases and J by 5 bases, 7 bases remained unmatched. The V gene's germline CDR1 is SEHNR and CDR2 FQNEAQ (reference sequence). This CDR3 spans 15 amino acids. The CDR3 loop is CASSGGQDRTGELFF. In nucleotides, the CDR3 is TGTGCCAGCAGCGGGGGACAGGACCGAACCGGGGAGCTGTTTTTT.

This clonotype was counted only a few times. The DNA of the CDR3 is TGTGCCAGCAGCGACGGGCCACCGCGGTATCAGCCCCAGCATTTT. Encoded protein: CASSDGPPRYQPQHF. The rearrangement uses TRBV2 and TRBJ1-5; D call uncertain. Trimming stripped 6 bases from V and 5 bases from J, with 17 bases between. Germline CDR1 SNHLY, CDR2 FYNNEI. The CDR3 covers 15 residues.

This chain uses TRBV7-9 with TRBJ2-1; 10 bases map to TRBD2. Germline V gene sequence: CDR1 SEHNR, CDR2 FQNEAQ (reference sequence). This CDR3 spans 17 amino acids. The V segment lost 4 bases and the J segment 4 bases; nucleotides outside the gene matches: 10. CDR3 nucleotide sequence: TGTGCCAGCAGCTATAGGAGGCTAGCGGGGGCATACAATGAGCAGTTCTTC. As protein: CASSYRRLAGAYNEQFF.

The J gene is TRBJ2-7, the V gene TRBV7-6, with D unresolved. V lost 1 base and J lost 3, with 13 bases in between. The CDR3 contains 15 residues. Germline V gene sequence: CDR1 SGHVS, CDR2 FNYEAQ. CDR3 sequence: CASSLGLGSNYEQYF. CDR3 nucleotides: TGTGCCAGCAGCTTAGGTTTGGGGTCGAACTACGAGCAGTACTTC.

Only a few counts were recorded for this clonotype. A read error is possible here, since a much larger clone lies one base away. The gene calls are TRBV7-9 and TRBJ1-1, with a weak D call TRBD1 (5 bases). The CDR3 is 12 residues long. Germline CDR1 reads SEHNR; CDR2 reads FQNEAQ (reference sequence). Trimming took off 6 bases at V and 4 bases at J, with 9 bases between the two ends. The CDR3 region is CASRHGGTEAFF. DNA of the CDR3: TGTGCCAGCAGGCACGGGGGCACTGAAGCTTTCTTT.

The chain joins TRBV2 to TRBJ2-3; D ambiguous. The V and J ends lost 6 bases and 7 bases respectively, with 8 bases between them. This CDR3 spans 11 amino acids. Germline CDR1 SNHLY, CDR2 FYNNEI. The CDR3 DNA sequence: TGTGCCAGCAGGGGTAGATATACGCAGTATTTT. Its translation: CASRGRYTQYF.

This clonotype was detected many times. J is TRBJ2-5 and V is TRBV29-1; D may be TRBD1 or TRBD2 (7 bases each). The germline V and J ends were trimmed by 5 bases and 4 bases, with 11 bases remaining between them. CDR3 size: 12 residues. Per the germline V gene, CDR1 is SQVTM and CDR2 is ANQGSEA. In DNA, the CDR3 is TGCAGCGTTAGCAGGGGGGGAGAGACCCAGTACTTC. It is translated as CSVSRGGETQYF.

The chain uses TRBV19 and TRBJ1-2; D is unresolved. The ends were cut back, 0 bases at V and 7 bases at J, with 12 bases in the middle. This CDR3 has 14 residues. The germline gives CDR1 LNHDA, CDR2 SQIVND (reference sequence). CDR3 sequence reads: CASSIDGVSRGYTF. Here the CDR3 DNA reads TGTGCCAGTAGTATAGATGGGGTCTCGCGTGGCTACACCTTC.

This clonotype appeared a few times. The chain joins TRBV7-2 to TRBJ2-7, with D perhaps matching TRBD1 or TRBD2 (5 bases each). This CDR3 region has 15 residues. Germline V CDR1 and CDR2: SGHTA, FQGNSA. The V gene lost 3 bases and the J gene lost 5 bases, with 17 bases spanning the gap. The CDR3 loop is CASSFHGTTRHEQYF. The CDR3 nucleotides read TGTGCCAGCAGCTTTCACGGGACGACGAGGCACGAGCAGTACTTC. Together with reference TRBV7-2 and TRBJ2-7, the CDR3 gives the full variable domain: GAGVSQSPSNKVTEKGKDVELRCDPISGHTALYWYRQSLGQGLEFLIYFQGNSAPDKSGLPSDRFSAERTGGSVSTLTIQRTQQEDSAVYLCASSFHGTTRHEQYFGPGTRLTVT.

The genes are TRBV27 and TRBJ2-2, with D perhaps being TRBD1 or TRBD2 (5 bases each). The CDR3 runs to 17 residues. V was pared by 5 bases and J by 6 bases, with 22 bases between. The germline gives CDR1 MNHEY, CDR2 SMNVEV (reference sequence). In DNA form, the CDR3 reads TGTGCCAGCAGTGGACTCTTGGGGCAGGTCTTGGCCGGGGAGCTGTTTTTT. This gives the protein CASSGLLGQVLAGELFF.